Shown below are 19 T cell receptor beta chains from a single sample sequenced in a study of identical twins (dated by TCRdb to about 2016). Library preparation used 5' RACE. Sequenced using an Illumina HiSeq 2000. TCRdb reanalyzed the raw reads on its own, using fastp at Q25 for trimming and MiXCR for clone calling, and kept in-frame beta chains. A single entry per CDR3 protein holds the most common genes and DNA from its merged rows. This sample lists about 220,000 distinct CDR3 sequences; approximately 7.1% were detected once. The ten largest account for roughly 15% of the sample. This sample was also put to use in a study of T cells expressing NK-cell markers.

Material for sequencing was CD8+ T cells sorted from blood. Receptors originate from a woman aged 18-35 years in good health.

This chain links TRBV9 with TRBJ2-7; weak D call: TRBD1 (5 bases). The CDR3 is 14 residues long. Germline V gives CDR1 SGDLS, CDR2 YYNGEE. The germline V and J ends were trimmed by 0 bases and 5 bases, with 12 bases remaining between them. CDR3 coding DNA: TGTGCCAGCAGCGTAGCGGTAGGGGAAAACGAGCAGTACTTC. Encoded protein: CASSVAVGENEQYF.

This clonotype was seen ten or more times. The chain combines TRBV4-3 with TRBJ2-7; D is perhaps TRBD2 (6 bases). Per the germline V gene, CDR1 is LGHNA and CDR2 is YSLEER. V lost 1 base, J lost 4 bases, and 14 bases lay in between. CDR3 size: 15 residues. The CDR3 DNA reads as TGCGCCAGCAGCCAAGTAGCTTTAGGAGGGTACGAGCAGTACTTC. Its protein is CASSQVALGGYEQYF.

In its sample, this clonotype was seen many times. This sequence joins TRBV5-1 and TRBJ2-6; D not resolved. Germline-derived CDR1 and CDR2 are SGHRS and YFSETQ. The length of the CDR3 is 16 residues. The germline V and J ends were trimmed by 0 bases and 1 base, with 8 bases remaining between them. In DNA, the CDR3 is TGCGCCAGCAGCTTGGGGCCGATTTCTGGGGCCAACGTCCTGACTTTC. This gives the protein CASSLGPISGANVLTF.

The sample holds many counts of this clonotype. The CDR3 is CSLSGSAYNEQFF. The DNA for the CDR3 is TGCAGCCTTAGCGGGAGCGCCTACAATGAGCAGTTCTTC. The chain is built from TRBV29-1 and TRBJ2-1; 9 bases align to TRBD2. Trimming cost V 8 bases and J 2 bases; bases outside gene matches: 4. The CDR3 extends over 13 amino acids. CDR1 is SQVTM, CDR2 ANQGSEA, per germline.

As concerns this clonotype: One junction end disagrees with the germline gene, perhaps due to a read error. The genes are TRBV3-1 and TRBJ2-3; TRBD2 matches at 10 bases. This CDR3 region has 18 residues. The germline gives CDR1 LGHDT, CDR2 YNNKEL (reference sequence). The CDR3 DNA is TGTACCAGCAGTTTACGCTATAGAGCGGGAGGGAACGAGGATACGCAGTATTTT. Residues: CTSSLRYRAGGNEDTQYF.

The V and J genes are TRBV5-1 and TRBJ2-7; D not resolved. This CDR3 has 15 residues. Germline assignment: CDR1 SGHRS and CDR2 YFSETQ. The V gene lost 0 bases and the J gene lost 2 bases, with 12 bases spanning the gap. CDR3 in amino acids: CASSLGYGSAYEQYF. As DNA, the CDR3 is TGCGCCAGCAGCTTGGGATACGGGTCGGCCTACGAGCAGTACTTC.

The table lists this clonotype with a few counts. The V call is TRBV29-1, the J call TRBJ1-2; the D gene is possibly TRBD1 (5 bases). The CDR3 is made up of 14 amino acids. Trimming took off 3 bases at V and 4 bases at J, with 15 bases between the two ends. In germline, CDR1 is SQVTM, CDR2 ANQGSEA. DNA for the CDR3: TGCAGCGTTGAGGAGACAGTGACACTCTATGGCTACACCTTC. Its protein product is CSVEETVTLYGYTF. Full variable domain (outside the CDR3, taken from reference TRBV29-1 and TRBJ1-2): SAVISQKPSRDICQRGTSLTIQCQVDSQVTMMFWYRQQPGQSLTLIATANQGSEATYESGFVIDKFPISRPNLTFSTLTVSNMSPEDSSIYLCSVEETVTLYGYTFGSGTRLTVV.

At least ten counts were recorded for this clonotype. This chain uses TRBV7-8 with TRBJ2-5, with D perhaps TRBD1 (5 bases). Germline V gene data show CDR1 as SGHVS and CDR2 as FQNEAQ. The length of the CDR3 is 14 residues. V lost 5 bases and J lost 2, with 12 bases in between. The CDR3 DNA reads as TGTGCCAGCAGCGACAGTCCAAAGCAAGAGACCCAGTACTTC. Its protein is CASSDSPKQETQYF.

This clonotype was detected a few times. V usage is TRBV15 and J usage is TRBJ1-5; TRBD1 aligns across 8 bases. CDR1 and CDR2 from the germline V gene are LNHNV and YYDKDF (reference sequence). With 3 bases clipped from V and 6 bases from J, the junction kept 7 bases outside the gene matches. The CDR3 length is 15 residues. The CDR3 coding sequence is TGTGCCACCAGCAGTCGCCAGGGGGCTGTTCAGCCCCAGCATTTT. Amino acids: CATSSRQGAVQPQHF.

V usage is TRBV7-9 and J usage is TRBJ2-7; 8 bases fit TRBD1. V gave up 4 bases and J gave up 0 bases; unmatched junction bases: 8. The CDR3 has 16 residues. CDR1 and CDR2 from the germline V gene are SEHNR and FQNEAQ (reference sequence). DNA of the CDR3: TGTGCCAGCAGCTGGACCCCAGGGGGCGCCTCCTACGAGCAGTACTTC. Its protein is CASSWTPGGASYEQYF.

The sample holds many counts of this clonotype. The CDR3 region has the DNA TGTGCCAGCAAGGGGGGCAGGGATTATGGCTACACCTTC. It codes for CASKGGRDYGYTF. V is TRBV12-3 or TRBV12-4 and J is TRBJ1-2; D perhaps matches TRBD1 (6 bases). V was clipped by 7 bases and J by 5 bases, with 14 bases between them. The CDR3 is made up of 13 amino acids.

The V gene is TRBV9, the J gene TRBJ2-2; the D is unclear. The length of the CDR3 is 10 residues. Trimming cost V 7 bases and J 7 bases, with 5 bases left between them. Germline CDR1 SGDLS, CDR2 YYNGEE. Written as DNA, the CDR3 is TGTGCCAGCGGTTACGGGGAGCTGTTTTTT. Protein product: CASGYGELFF.

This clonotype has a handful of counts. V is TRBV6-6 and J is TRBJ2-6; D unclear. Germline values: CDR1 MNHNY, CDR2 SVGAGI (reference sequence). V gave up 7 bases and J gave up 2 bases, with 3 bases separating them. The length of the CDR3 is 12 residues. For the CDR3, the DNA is TGTGCCAGCACTACTGGGGCCAACGTCCTGACTTTC. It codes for CASTTGANVLTF.

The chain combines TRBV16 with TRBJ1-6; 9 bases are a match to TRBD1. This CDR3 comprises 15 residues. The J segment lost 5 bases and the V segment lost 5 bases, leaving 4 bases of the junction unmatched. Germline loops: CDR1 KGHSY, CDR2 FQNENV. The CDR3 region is CASSTGDRDNSPLHF. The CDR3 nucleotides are TGTGCCAGCAGCACCGGGGACAGGGATAATTCACCCCTCCACTTT.

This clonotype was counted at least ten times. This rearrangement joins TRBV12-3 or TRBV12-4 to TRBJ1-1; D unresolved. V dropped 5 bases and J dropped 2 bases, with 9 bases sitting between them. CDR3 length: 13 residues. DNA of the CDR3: TGTGCCAGCAGTGCGGGCCTCAACACTGAAGCTTTCTTT. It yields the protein CASSAGLNTEAFF.

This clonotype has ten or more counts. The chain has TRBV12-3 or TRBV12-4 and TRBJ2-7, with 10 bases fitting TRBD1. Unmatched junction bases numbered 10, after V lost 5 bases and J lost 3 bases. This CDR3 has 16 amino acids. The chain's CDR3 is CASSPTLGTGVYEQYF. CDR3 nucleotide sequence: TGTGCCAGCAGTCCCACTCTAGGGACAGGGGTCTACGAGCAGTACTTC.

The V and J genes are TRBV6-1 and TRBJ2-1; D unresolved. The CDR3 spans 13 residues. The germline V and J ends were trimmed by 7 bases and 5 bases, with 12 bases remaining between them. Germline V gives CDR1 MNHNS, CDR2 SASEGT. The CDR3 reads CASTQAPDNEQFF. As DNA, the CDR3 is TGTGCCAGCACTCAGGCCCCCGACAATGAGCAGTTCTTC.

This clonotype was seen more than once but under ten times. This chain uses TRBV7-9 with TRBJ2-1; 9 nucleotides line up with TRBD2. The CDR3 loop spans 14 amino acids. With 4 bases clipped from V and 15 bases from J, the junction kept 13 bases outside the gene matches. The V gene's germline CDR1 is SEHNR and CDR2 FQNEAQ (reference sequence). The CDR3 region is CASSSASGIHSPFF. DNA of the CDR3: TGTGCCAGCAGCTCAGCTAGCGGGATCCACAGTCCGTTCTTC.

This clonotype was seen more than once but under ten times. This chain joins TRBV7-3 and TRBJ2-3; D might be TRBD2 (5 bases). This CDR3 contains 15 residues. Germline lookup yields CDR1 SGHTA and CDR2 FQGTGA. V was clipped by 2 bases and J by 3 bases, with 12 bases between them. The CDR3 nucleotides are TGTGCCAGCAGCTTAGAGAGGGTATCGACAGATACGCAGTATTTT. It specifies CASSLERVSTDTQYF.